This TCR beta chain came from a study of blood T cells in healthy people across ages. Study context: Template switching picked up about one barcoded beta molecule for each two T cells. Regarding the study as a whole: Donor CMV status, an unknown factor, possibly confounded changes in expanded clonotypes. Roughly linear age-related decline in beta diversity appeared, significant by age around 36.

The authors ran a second PCR of about 6 to 11 cycles using a sample-barcoded 5' primer and a J-beta primer mix. TCRdb re-called the 5' RACE reads through MiXCR, storing one row per CDR3 protein. Altogether hundreds of thousands of distinct CDR3 sequences are present, over 20% being singletons, with the ten largest covering roughly 3.9%. At least 6 million PBMCs were isolated per sample. Concerning this clonotype itself: Its antigen is still unknown.

The CDR3 covers 15 residues. CDR1 is SGHTA and CDR2 is FQGNSA in the germline V gene. The specimen was blood. The chain carries TRBV7-2 and TRBJ2-1; maybe TRBD2 (6 bases). The closer fit of TRBJ2-5 to the DNA end suggests the J call may be wrong. The clonotype comes from a man between 70 and 80 years old in good health. CDR3 in DNA: TGTGCCAGCAGCTCTCAAGGCGGGAATGGAGAGACCCAGTACTTC. This encodes CASSSQGGNGETQYF.